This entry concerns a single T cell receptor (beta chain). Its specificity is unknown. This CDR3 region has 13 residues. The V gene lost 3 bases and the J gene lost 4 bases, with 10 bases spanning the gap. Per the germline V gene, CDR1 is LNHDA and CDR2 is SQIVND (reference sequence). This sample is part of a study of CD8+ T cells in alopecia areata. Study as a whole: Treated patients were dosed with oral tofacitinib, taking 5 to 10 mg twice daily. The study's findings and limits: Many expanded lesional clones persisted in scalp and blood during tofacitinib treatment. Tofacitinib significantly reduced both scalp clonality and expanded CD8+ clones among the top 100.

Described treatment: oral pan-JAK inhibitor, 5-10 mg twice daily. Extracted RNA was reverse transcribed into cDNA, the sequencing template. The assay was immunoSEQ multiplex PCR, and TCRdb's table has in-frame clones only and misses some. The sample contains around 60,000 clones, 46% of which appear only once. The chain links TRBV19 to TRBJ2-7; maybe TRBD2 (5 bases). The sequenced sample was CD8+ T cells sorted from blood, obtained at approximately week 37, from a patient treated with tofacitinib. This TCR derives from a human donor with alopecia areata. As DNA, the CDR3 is TGTGCCAGTAGTATGTACGGCGGGTACGAGCAGTACTTC. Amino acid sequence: CASSMYGGYEQYF.